Listed here is a single T cell receptor (beta chain). This sequence may be a read error, since a much larger clone differs from it by one base. The CDR3 length is 14 residues. Germline CDR1 MRHNA, CDR2 SNTAGT. This sample is part of a study of tumor-infiltrating lymphocytes in primary liver carcinoma. Co-extraction of both nucleic acids (RNA and DNA) used roughly 19-33 mg of unsorted bulk tissue. Making TCR beta cDNA involved roughly 0.55 ug total RNA and a constant-region primer. Libraries of TCR beta came from three nested multiplex PCR rounds with slightly modified ARM-PCR. Researchers ran the first two PCR rounds for approximately 9 cycles each with TRBV1-TRBV30 forward primers and a C-beta reverse primer. From the multiplex PCR reads, TCRdb called clonotypes with MiXCR, one entry per CDR3 protein. The profile shows roughly 100,000 distinct CDR3 sequences, almost 70% of them singletons.

The rearrangement uses TRBV6-4 and TRBJ2-1; TRBD1 might be the D (6 bases). The sequence came from a woman aged 55-70 years with primary liver carcinoma and hepatitis B virus infection. The specimen was liver tumor tissue from sampling region 5. Subset given: tumor region T5, tumor centre. DNA for the CDR3: TGTGCCAGCAGTGAGGGGGCGGCCTACAATGAGCAGCTCTTC. It is translated as CASSEGAAYNEQLF.